The clone carrying this T cell receptor (beta chain) was detected only a few times. J lost 1 base, V lost 6 bases, and 13 bases had no gene match. The CDR3 contains 18 residues. Unique molecular identifiers were affixed to discrete cDNA molecules within the library. TCRdb analysed the RACE reads with MiXCR anew, one entry per CDR3 protein. The sample includes fewer than 100,000 distinct CDR3 sequences, about an eighth seen only once; the top ten take approximately 3.7%. This sample was included in a study of human T cells and chemical hapten exposure. Overall study: The use of 2% DPC on around 2 cm by around 2 cm of upper inner arm skin constituted sensitization.

Time point described: patch test 1, 2 weeks after DPC sensitization. Treatment: therapeutic diphenylcyclopropenone sensitization with weekly scalp DPC. The sequence came from a woman in her fifties or sixties with alopecia areata. Some clones in this sample may be carry-over from other donors' samples. Here the sequenced sample was whole blood, taken in connection with sensitization to the hapten diphenylcyclopropenone (DPC). The chain employs TRBV12-3 or TRBV12-4 and TRBJ2-3; 10 bases agree with TRBD2. In DNA form, the CDR3 reads TGTGCCAGCAGCACTCTCTGGACTAGCGGCTTAGGCACAGATACGCAGTATTTT. It codes for CASSTLWTSGLGTDTQYF.